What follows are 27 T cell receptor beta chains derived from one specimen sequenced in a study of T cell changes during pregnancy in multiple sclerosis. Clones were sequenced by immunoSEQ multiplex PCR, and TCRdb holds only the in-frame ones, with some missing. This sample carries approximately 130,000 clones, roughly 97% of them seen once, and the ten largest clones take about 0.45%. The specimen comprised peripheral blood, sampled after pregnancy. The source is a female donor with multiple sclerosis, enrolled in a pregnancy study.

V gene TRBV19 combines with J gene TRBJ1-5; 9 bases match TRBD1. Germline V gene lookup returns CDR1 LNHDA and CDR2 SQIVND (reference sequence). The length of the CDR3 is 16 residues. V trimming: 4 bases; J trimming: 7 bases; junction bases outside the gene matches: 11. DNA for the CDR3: TGTGCCAGTAGTACACAACAGGGGGCGCAAGGGCAGCCCCAGCATTTT. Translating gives CASSTQQGAQGQPQHF.

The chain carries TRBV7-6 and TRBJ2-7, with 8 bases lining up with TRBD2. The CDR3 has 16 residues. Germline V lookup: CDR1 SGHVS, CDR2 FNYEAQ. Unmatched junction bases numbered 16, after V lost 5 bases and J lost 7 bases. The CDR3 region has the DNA TGTGCCAGCAGCAAAGGGTTACCCGGGACTAGTAAGGAGCAGTACTTC. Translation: CASSKGLPGTSKEQYF.

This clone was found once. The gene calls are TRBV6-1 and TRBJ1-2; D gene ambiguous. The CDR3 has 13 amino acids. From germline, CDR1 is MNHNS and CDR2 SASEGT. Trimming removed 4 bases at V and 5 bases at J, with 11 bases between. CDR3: CASSVEQSYGYTF. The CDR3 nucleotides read TGTGCCAGCAGTGTTGAACAGTCGTATGGCTACACCTTC.

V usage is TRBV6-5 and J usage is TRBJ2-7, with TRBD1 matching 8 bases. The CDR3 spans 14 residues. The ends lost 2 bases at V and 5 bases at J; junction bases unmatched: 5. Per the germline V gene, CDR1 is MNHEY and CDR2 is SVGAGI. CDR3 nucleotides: TGTGCCAGCAGTTACGGGACAGGCGACCACGAGCAGTACTTC. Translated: CASSYGTGDHEQYF.

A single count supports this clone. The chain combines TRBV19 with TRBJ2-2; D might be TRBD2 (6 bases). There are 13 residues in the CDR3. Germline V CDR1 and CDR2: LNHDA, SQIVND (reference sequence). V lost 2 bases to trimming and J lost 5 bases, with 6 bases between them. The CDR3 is CASSILATGELFF. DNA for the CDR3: TGTGCCAGTAGTATACTAGCGACCGGGGAGCTGTTTTTT.

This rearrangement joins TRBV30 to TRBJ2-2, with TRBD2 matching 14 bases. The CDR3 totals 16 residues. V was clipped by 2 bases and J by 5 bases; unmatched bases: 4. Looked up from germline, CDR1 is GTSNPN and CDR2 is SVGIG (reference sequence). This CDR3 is CAWSRLAGGGTGELFF. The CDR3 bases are TGTGCCTGGAGTCGACTAGCGGGAGGGGGTACCGGGGAGCTGTTTTTT. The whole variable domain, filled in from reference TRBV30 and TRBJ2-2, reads SQTIHQWPATLVQPVGSPLSLECTVEGTSNPNLYWYRQAAGRGLQLLFYSVGIGQISSEVPQNLSASRPQDRQFILSSKKLLLSDSGFYLCAWSRLAGGGTGELFFGEGSRLTVL.

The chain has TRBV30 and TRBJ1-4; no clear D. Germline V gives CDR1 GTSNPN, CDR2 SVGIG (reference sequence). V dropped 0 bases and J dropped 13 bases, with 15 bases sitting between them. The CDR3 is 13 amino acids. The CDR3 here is CAWSVDSGKGLFF. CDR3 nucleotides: TGTGCCTGGAGTGTAGATTCCGGGAAGGGACTGTTTTTT.

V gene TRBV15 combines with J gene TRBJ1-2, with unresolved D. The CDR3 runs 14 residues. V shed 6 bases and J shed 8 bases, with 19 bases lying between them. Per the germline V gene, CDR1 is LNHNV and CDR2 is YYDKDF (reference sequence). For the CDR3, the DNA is TGTGCCACCAGAGGGCAGGATCGCGGCGGGGGCTACACCTTC. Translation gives CATRGQDRGGGYTF.

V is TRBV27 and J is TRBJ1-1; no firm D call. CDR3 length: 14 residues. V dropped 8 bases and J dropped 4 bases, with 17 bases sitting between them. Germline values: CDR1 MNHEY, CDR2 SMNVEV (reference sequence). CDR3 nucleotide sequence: TGTGCCAGCTCCCAGACGGTTGGAGGCACTGAAGCTTTCTTT. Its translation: CASSQTVGGTEAFF.

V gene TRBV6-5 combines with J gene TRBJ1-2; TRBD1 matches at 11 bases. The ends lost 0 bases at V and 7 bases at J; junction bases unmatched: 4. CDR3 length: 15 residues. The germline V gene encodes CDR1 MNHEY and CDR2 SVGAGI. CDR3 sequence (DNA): TGTGCCAGCAGTTACTCGAGGACAGGGGGCTCTGGCTACACCTTC. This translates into CASSYSRTGGSGYTF.

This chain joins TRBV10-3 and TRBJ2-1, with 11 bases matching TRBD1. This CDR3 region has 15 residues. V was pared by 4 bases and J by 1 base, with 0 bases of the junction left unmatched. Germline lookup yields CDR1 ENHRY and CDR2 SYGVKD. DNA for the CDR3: TGTGCCATCAGTGGGGACAGGGGGTCCTACAATGAGCAGTTCTTC. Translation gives CAISGDRGSYNEQFF.

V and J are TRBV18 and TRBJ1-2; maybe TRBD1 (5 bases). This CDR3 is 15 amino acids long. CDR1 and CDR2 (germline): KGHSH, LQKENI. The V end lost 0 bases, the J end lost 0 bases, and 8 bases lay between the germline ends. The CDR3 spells CASSPPRTTNYGYTF. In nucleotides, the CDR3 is TGTGCCAGCTCACCACCGAGGACAACTAACTATGGCTACACCTTC.

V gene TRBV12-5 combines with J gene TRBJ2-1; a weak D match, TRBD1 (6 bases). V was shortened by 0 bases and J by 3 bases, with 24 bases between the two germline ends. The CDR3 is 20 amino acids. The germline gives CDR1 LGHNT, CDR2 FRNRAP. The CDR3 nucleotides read TGTGCTAGTGGTTTGGTACTGCAGGGACAAGCTGTGGCCCACTACAATGAGCAGTTCTTC. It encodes CASGLVLQGQAVAHYNEQFF.

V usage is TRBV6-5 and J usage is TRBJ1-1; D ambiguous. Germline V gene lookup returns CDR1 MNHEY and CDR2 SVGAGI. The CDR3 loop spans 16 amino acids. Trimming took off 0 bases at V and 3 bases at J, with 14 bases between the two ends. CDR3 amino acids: CASSYSSSGGYTEAFF. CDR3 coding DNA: TGTGCCAGCAGTTACTCGTCCAGTGGAGGGTACACTGAAGCTTTCTTT.

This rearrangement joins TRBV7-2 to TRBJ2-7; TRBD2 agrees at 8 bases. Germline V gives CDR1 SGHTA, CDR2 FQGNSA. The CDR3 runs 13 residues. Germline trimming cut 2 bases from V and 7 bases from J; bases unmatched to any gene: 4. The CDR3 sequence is CASSLFGGAEQYF. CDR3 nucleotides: TGTGCCAGCAGCTTATTCGGGGGGGCAGAGCAGTACTTC. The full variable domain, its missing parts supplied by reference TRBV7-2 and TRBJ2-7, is GAGVSQSPSNKVTEKGKDVELRCDPISGHTALYWYRQSLGQGLEFLIYFQGNSAPDKSGLPSDRFSAERTGGSVSTLTIQRTQQEDSAVYLCASSLFGGAEQYFGPGTRLTVT.

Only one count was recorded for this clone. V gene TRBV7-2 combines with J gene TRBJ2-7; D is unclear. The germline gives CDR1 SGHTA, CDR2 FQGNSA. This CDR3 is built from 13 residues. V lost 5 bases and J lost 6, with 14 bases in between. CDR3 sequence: CASSPLDLLEQYF. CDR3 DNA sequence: TGTGCCAGCAGCCCCCTAGACCTGCTCGAGCAGTACTTC.

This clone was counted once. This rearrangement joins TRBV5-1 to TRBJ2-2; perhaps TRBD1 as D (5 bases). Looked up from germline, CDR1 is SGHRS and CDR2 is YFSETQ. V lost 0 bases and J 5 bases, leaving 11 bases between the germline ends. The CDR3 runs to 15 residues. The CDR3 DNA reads TGCGCCAGCAGCTTGGTGGGGAAGGGGACCGGGGAGCTGTTTTTT. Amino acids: CASSLVGKGTGELFF.

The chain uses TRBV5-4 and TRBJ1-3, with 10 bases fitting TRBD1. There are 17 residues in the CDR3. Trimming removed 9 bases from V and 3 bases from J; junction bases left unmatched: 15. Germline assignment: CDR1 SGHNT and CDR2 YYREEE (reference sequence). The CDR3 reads CATATGTGVLDGNTIYF. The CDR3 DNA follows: TGTGCCACCGCAACAGGGACAGGGGTGTTAGATGGAAACACCATATATTTT.

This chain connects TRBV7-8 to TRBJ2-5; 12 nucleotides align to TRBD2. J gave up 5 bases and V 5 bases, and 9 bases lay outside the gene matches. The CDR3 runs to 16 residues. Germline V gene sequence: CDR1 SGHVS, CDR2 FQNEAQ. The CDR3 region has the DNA TGTGCCAGCAGCCCCTCGCTAGCGGGAGGGCCGGAGACCCAGTACTTC. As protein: CASSPSLAGGPETQYF.

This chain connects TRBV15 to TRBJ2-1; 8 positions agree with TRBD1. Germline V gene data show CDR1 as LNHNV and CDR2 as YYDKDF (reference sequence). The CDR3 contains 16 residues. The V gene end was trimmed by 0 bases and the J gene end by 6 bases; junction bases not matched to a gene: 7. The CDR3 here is CATSRESTGAPNEQFF. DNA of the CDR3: TGTGCCACCAGCAGAGAATCGACAGGGGCCCCCAATGAGCAGTTCTTC.

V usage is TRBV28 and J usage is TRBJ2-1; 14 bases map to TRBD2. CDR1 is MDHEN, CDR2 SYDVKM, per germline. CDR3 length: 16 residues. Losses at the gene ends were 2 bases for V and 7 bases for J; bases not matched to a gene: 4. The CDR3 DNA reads TGTGCCAGCAGTTTACCCGGGACTAGCGGGGGTAATGAGCAGTTCTTC. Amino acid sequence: CASSLPGTSGGNEQFF.

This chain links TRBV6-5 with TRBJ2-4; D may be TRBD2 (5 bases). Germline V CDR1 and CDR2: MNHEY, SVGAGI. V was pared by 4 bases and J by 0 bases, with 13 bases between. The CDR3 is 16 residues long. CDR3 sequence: CASSSWTGLAKNIQYF. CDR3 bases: TGTGCCAGCAGTTCCTGGACGGGGTTAGCCAAAAACATTCAGTACTTC.

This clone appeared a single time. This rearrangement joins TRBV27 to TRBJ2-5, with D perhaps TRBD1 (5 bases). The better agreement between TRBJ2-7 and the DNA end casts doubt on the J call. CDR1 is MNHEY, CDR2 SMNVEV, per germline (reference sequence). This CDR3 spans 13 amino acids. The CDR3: CASSLWGTYEQYF. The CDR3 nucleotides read TGTGCCAGCAGTTTATGGGGCACCTACGAGCAGTACTTC.

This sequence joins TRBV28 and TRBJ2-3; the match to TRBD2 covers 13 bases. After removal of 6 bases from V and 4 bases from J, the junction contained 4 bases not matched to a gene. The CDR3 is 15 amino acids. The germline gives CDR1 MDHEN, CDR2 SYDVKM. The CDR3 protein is CASRRTSGRADTQYF. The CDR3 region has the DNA TGTGCCAGCAGACGCACTAGCGGGAGGGCAGATACGCAGTATTTT.

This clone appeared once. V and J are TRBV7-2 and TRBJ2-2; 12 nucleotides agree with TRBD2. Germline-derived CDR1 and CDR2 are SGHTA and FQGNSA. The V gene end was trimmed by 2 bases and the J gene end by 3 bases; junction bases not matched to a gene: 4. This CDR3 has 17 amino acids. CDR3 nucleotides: TGTGCCAGCAGCTTAATACTAGCGGGAGGATACACCGGGGAGCTGTTTTTT. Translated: CASSLILAGGYTGELFF.

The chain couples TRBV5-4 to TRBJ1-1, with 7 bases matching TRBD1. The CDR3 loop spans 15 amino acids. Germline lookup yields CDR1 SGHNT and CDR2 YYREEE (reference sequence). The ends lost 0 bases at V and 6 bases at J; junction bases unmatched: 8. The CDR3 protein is CASSLGSRQGAEAFF. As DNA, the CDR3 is TGTGCCAGCAGCTTGGGCTCTCGACAGGGCGCTGAAGCTTTCTTT.

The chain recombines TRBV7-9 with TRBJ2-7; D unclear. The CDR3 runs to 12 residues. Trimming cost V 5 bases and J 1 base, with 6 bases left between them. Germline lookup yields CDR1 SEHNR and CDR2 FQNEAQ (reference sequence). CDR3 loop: CASSQVSYEQYF. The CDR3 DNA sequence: TGTGCCAGCAGCCAGGTGTCCTACGAGCAGTACTTC.